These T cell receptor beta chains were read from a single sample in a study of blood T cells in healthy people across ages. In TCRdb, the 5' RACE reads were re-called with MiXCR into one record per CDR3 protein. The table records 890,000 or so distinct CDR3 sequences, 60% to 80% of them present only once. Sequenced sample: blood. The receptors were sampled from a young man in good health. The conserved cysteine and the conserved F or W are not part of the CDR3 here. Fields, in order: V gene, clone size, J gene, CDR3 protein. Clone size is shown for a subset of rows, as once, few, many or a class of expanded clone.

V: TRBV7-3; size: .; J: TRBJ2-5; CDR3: ASSLSPRGAPQETQY
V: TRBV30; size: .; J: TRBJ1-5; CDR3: ALNGGPGQPQH
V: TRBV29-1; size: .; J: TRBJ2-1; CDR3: SVDGRQTNLAGVYNEQF
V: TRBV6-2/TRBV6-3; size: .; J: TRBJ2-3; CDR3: ASSDKEVDTQY
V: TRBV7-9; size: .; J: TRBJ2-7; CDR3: ASSFLDWGYEQY
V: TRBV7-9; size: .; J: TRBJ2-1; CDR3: ASSALRLAGSYNEQF
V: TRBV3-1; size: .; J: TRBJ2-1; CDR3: ASSQGSTSTQF
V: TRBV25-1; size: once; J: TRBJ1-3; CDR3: ASSARAGNTIY
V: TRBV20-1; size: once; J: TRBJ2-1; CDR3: SARVGTSGYNEQF
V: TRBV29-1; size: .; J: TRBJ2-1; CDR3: SVDQAGGRFEQF
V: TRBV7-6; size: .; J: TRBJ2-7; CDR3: TSSSPNSGGAEEQY
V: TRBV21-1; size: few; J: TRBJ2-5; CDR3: ARKGRAETQY
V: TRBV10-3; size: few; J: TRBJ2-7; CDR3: AISELYEQY